The clone carrying this T cell receptor (beta chain) has ten or more counts. TCRdb reprocessed the 5' RACE reads with MiXCR, giving one entry per CDR3 protein. Of roughly 770,000 distinct CDR3 sequences listed, about 20% are singletons. The data derive from a study of identical twins. The ends were cut back, 5 bases at V and 0 bases at J, with 7 bases in the middle. The CDR3 spans 13 residues. These sequences were also reported in another study, on T cells expressing NK-cell markers.

The clonotype was recovered from a woman aged 18-35 years in good health. The V and J genes are TRBV12-3 or TRBV12-4 and TRBJ1-1, with D unresolved. The source material was PBMCs. The CDR3 sequence: CASSPPMNTEAFF. CDR3 bases: TGTGCCAGCAGTCCACCCATGAACACTGAAGCTTTCTTT.